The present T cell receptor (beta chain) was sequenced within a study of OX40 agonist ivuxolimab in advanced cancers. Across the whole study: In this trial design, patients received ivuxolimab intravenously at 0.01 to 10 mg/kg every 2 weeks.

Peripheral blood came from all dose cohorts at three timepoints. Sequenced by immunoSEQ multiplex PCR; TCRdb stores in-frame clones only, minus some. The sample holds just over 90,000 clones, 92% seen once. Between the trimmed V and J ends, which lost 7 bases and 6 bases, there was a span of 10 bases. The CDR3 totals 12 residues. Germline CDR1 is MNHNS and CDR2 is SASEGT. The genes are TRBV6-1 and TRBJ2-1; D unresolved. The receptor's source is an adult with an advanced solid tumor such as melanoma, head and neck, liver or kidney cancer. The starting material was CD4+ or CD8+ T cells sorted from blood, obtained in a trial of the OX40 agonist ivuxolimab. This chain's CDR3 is CASNFISNEQFF. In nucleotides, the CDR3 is TGTGCCAGCAATTTTATAAGCAATGAGCAGTTCTTC.